The T cell receptor (beta chain) described here comes from a study of blood T cell repertoires in COVID-19. Overall study: From the United States, Italy and Spain came samples of acute and convalescent COVID-19. PBMCs, B-cell-depleted T cells, or T cells provided the cDNA or gDNA that made up the material.

The CDR3 is made up of 15 amino acids. V was clipped by 2 bases and J by 1 base; unmatched bases: 2. Germline-derived CDR1 and CDR2 are MNHEY and SVGEGT. Authors' methods: Nucleated cell counts were estimated from reference gene primer amplification. The table came from immunoSEQ multiplex PCR; TCRdb's copy has only in-frame clones and leaves some out. The DNA was the basis for D and trimming; V, J and clone size are from that table. This table holds some 76,000 clones, around 89% found once. The sequenced sample was peripheral blood. The chain couples TRBV6-2 or TRBV6-3 to TRBJ2-3; TRBD2 matches 8 bases. The TCR comes from a man aged 55 to 70 with acute or convalescent COVID-19. The CDR3 is CASSYGAGGTDTQYF. The CDR3 DNA sequence: TGTGCCAGCAGTTACGGAGCGGGAGGCACAGATACGCAGTATTTT.